This T cell receptor beta chain was sequenced during a study of regulatory T cells in long-lasting Graves disease. Time point specified: newly diagnosed GD, antithyroid drugs for less than 3 months. The TCR library was prepared using RNA isolated from PBMCs. This clonotype was seen only a few times. According to the study, TCR beta libraries were built with iRepertoire HTBI primers and CDR3-region Arm-PCR. TCRdb reanalysed the multiplex PCR reads using MiXCR and keeps one entry per CDR3 protein. The sample has 540,000 or so distinct CDR3 sequences; less than 15% are singletons. V was cut by 5 bases and J by 8 bases, with 16 bases left in between. This CDR3 is 14 amino acids long. Germline V gene lookup returns CDR1 MNHEY and CDR2 SMNVEV (reference sequence). These data also formed part of another study, on T cells in Graves' hyperthyroidism and ophthalmopathy.

This specimen consisted of peripheral blood mononuclear cells (PBMCs), obtained at new diagnosis, from a patient treated with antithyroid drugs. This chain uses TRBV27 with TRBJ2-1; D unclear. This clonotype was obtained from a man aged 30-40 years with Graves disease. DNA for the CDR3: TGTGCCAGCAGTATCTACACCGCCGAGGATGAGCAGTTCTTC. It codes for CASSIYTAEDEQFF.